Listed here are 29 T cell receptor beta chains from one sample, sequenced in a study of cytomegalovirus exposure and HLA in healthy donors. PCR primers comprised 60 Vbeta and 13 Jbeta primers. Profiling relied on immunoSEQ multiplex PCR, and the TCRdb table lists in-frame clones only, not all of them. The data hold roughly 130,000 clones, with 60% to 75% observed a single time. The sample was PBMCs. These receptors all come from a woman aged 50 to 60 in good health and CMV-seropositive.

The rearrangement links TRBV5-1 to TRBJ2-1, with TRBD1 matching over 7 bases. The CDR3 has 13 amino acids. Germline V gives CDR1 SGHRS, CDR2 YFSETQ. Germline trimming cut 4 bases from V and 4 bases from J; bases unmatched to any gene: 2. Here the CDR3 DNA reads TGCGCCAGCAGCACAGGGGTATACAATGAGCAGTTCTTC. Amino acid sequence: CASSTGVYNEQFF. Looking up the rest from reference TRBV5-1 and TRBJ2-1 gives the full variable domain: KAGVTQTPRYLIKTRGQQVTLSCSPISGHRSVSWYQQTPGQGLQFLFEYFSETQRNKGNFPGRFSGRQFSNSRSEMNVSTLELGDSALYLCASSTGVYNEQFFGPGTRLTVL.

V gene TRBV19 combines with J gene TRBJ2-5, with D unclear. This CDR3 is 11 amino acids long. V was trimmed by 0 bases and J by 10 bases, leaving 6 bases between them. The germline V gene has CDR1 LNHDA and CDR2 SQIVND (reference sequence). The CDR3 loop is CASSIDQVQYF. The DNA of the CDR3 is TGTGCCAGTAGTATAGACCAGGTCCAGTACTTC.

V usage is TRBV2 and J usage is TRBJ1-1; tentatively, D is TRBD1 (6 bases). CDR3 length: 13 residues. V was trimmed by 10 bases and J by 6 bases, leaving 18 bases between them. CDR1 is SNHLY and CDR2 is FYNNEI in the germline V gene. The CDR3 loop is CATGGGLVPEAFF. DNA for the CDR3: TGTGCCACCGGCGGGGGCCTAGTCCCTGAAGCTTTCTTT.

Only a few counts were recorded for this clone. This chain joins TRBV4-2 and TRBJ1-2; no reliable D call. The germline V gene encodes CDR1 LGHNA and CDR2 YNFKEQ. Trimming left V 3 bases short and J 3 bases short, with 14 bases between. CDR3 size: 15 residues. CDR3 region: CASSHPFRGHYGYTF. CDR3 nucleotides: TGTGCCAGCAGCCATCCCTTCCGAGGCCACTATGGCTACACCTTC.

The V gene is TRBV10-3, the J gene TRBJ2-1; 7 bases fit TRBD2. CDR1 ENHRY and CDR2 SYGVKD come from the germline V gene. This CDR3 has 14 amino acids. V was clipped by 6 bases and J by 5 bases; unmatched bases: 7. CDR3 protein: CAISDPGGDNEQFF. The CDR3 nucleotides are TGTGCCATCAGCGACCCGGGGGGAGACAATGAGCAGTTCTTC.

V and J are TRBV10-3 and TRBJ2-1; 9 nucleotides line up with TRBD2. Germline V gives CDR1 ENHRY, CDR2 SYGVKD. V lost 7 bases and J lost 9; bases outside the gene matches: 10. The CDR3 runs to 14 residues. CDR3 in DNA: TGTGCCATCACGCCGGGACTAGCCGGGAGTGAGCAGTTCTTC. Translating it yields CAITPGLAGSEQFF.

The chain has TRBV6-5 and TRBJ1-5; D call uncertain. CDR3 length: 13 amino acids. Germline V lookup: CDR1 MNHEY, CDR2 SVGAGI. V lost 8 bases and J 7 bases, leaving 15 bases between the germline ends. The CDR3 is CASSRGREQPQHF. Here the CDR3 DNA reads TGTGCCAGCTCCCGGGGTCGAGAACAGCCCCAGCATTTT.

The rearrangement joins TRBV5-4 to TRBJ1-2, with 8 nucleotides matching TRBD1. The CDR3 contains 15 residues. V shed 4 bases and J 0 bases; nucleotides not matched to a gene: 5. Germline-derived CDR1 and CDR2 are SGHNT and YYREEE (reference sequence). CDR3: CASSLGQGANYGYTF. As DNA, the CDR3 is TGTGCCAGCAGCCTAGGACAGGGAGCTAACTATGGCTACACCTTC.

The V call is TRBV19, the J call TRBJ1-1, with D tentatively TRBD1 (5 bases). The V gene lost 1 base and the J gene lost 3 bases, with 6 bases spanning the gap. The CDR3 has 13 residues. Germline lookup yields CDR1 LNHDA and CDR2 SQIVND (reference sequence). CDR3 nucleotides: TGTGCCAGTAGTATAGGCAGGGACACTGAAGCTTTCTTT. As protein: CASSIGRDTEAFF. Looking up the rest from reference TRBV19 and TRBJ1-1 gives the full variable domain: DGGITQSPKYLFRKEGQNVTLSCEQNLNHDAMYWYRQDPGQGLRLIYYSQIVNDFQKGDIAEGYSVSREKKESFPLTVTSAQKNPTAFYLCASSIGRDTEAFFGQGTRLTVV.

In the case of this clone: Relative to the germline gene, one junction end is altered; a read error may explain this. The chain joins TRBV5-1 to TRBJ2-1; tentative D call: TRBD1 (7 bases). From germline, CDR1 is SGHRS and CDR2 YFSETQ. This CDR3 has 14 residues. For the CDR3, the DNA is TGCGCCAGCACCTTGGAGGGGGCGCGAAATGAGCAGTTCTTC. Residues: CASTLEGARNEQFF.

This clone was seen a single time. This chain uses TRBV7-6 with TRBJ1-6; D gene unclear. The length of the CDR3 is 14 residues. Germline CDR1 is SGHVS and CDR2 is FNYEAQ. V shed 5 bases and J shed 7 bases, with 12 bases lying between them. The CDR3 coding sequence is TGTGCCAGCAGCGGGCGGGTTAACAATTCACCCCTCCACTTT. It specifies CASSGRVNNSPLHF.

This chain uses TRBV7-6 with TRBJ2-5, with TRBD1 matching 8 bases. Germline assignment: CDR1 SGHVS and CDR2 FNYEAQ. V was clipped by 4 bases and J by 2 bases; unmatched bases: 9. This CDR3 has 16 residues. The chain's CDR3 is CASSSGQGASQETQYF. The DNA of the CDR3 is TGTGCCAGCAGCTCCGGACAGGGTGCTTCGCAAGAGACCCAGTACTTC. Variable domain in full (rest from reference TRBV7-6 and TRBJ2-5): GAGVSQSPRYKVTKRGQDVALRCDPISGHVSLYWYRQALGQGPEFLTYFNYEAQQDKSGLPNDRFSAERPEGSISTLTIQRTEQRDSAMYRCASSSGQGASQETQYFGPGTRLLVL.

This clone has only one observation. The chain joins TRBV5-1 to TRBJ2-5, with 7 bases that match TRBD2. V gave up 2 bases and J gave up 2 bases; unmatched junction bases: 6. The V gene's germline CDR1 is SGHRS and CDR2 YFSETQ. The CDR3 extends over 15 amino acids. CDR3 amino acids: CASSLIAGLQETQYF. The CDR3 region has the DNA TGCGCCAGCAGCTTAATAGCGGGTCTGCAAGAGACCCAGTACTTC.

As DNA, the CDR3 is TGTGCCATCAGTGGAGGACAGGGGGTGAACAATGAGCAGTTCTTC. This translates into CAISGGQGVNNEQFF. V and J are TRBV10-3 and TRBJ2-1, with 10 bases fitting TRBD1. The CDR3 is made up of 15 amino acids. The ends lost 4 bases at V and 5 bases at J; junction bases unmatched: 5. CDR1 and CDR2 from the germline V gene are ENHRY and SYGVKD.

The rearrangement links TRBV5-1 to TRBJ2-7; 8 bases fit TRBD2. The J segment lost 6 bases and the V segment lost 0 bases, leaving 5 bases of the junction unmatched. The CDR3 sequence is 14 residues long. CDR1 and CDR2 (germline): SGHRS, YFSETQ. The CDR3 DNA reads as TGCGCCAGCAGCTTGGTTCGGGGGGGGGTCGAGCAGTACTTC. It yields the protein CASSLVRGGVEQYF. Drawing the rest from reference TRBV5-1 and TRBJ2-7, the complete variable domain is KAGVTQTPRYLIKTRGQQVTLSCSPISGHRSVSWYQQTPGQGLQFLFEYFSETQRNKGNFPGRFSGRQFSNSRSEMNVSTLELGDSALYLCASSLVRGGVEQYFGPGTRLTVT.

The J gene is TRBJ2-3, the V gene TRBV30; 7 bases map to TRBD1. V was pared by 3 bases and J by 3 bases, with 6 bases of the junction left unmatched. This CDR3 spans 14 amino acids. Germline values: CDR1 GTSNPN, CDR2 SVGIG (reference sequence). The CDR3 DNA is TGTGCCTGGAGGGCAGGGGGTGATACAGATACGCAGTATTTT. Translating gives CAWRAGGDTDTQYF.

This chain links TRBV6-6 with TRBJ1-5, with D possibly TRBD1 on 5 matching bases. Germline loops: CDR1 MNHNY, CDR2 SVGAGI (reference sequence). The CDR3 spans 15 residues. V was cut by 8 bases and J by 4 bases, with 18 bases left in between. In nucleotides, the CDR3 is TGTGCCAGCCTGGCCCCAGACAGAGCAAATCAGCCCCAGCATTTT. Residues: CASLAPDRANQPQHF.

The rearrangement uses TRBV7-9 and TRBJ1-1; D unresolved. The V end lost 10 bases, the J end lost 8 bases, and 26 bases lay between the germline ends. CDR3 length equals 15 residues. Germline-derived CDR1 and CDR2 are SEHNR and FQNEAQ (reference sequence). The CDR3 DNA follows: TGTGCCATACGCGGGAGGAGGATTGGCGGGGAGGAAGCTTTCTTT. Translation gives CAIRGRRIGGEEAFF.

The V gene is TRBV4-1, the J gene TRBJ2-1, with 8 positions matching TRBD2. Germline V gives CDR1 MGHRA, CDR2 YSYEKL. CDR3 length: 13 residues. The V gene end was trimmed by 4 bases and the J gene end by 6 bases; junction bases not matched to a gene: 2. The CDR3 loop is CASSRGLVNEQFF. CDR3 DNA sequence: TGCGCCAGCAGCCGGGGACTAGTCAATGAGCAGTTCTTC.

CDR3 amino acids: CASSLASLRGAYEQYF. DNA of the CDR3: TGTGCCAGCAGCTTGGCCTCCCTCAGGGGGGCCTACGAGCAGTACTTC. The V call is TRBV5-6, the J call TRBJ2-5; possible D gene TRBD1, 7 bases. The better agreement between TRBJ2-7 and the DNA end casts doubt on the J call. Germline lookup yields CDR1 SGHDT and CDR2 YYEEEE. The CDR3 has 16 residues.

The chain has TRBV4-2 and TRBJ2-7; TRBD2 matches at 15 bases. J lost 0 bases, V lost 0 bases, and 9 bases had no gene match. Per germline, CDR1 LGHNA and CDR2 YNFKEQ. The CDR3 contains 20 residues. This CDR3 reads CASSQDSSGTSGGSSYEQYF. The CDR3 DNA is TGTGCCAGCAGCCAAGATTCCTCCGGGACTAGCGGGGGGAGCTCCTACGAGCAGTACTTC.

This chain connects TRBV5-1 to TRBJ2-1; D may be TRBD2 (5 bases). The V end lost 4 bases, the J end lost 6 bases, and 20 bases lay between the germline ends. CDR3 size: 16 residues. Per germline, CDR1 SGHRS and CDR2 YFSETQ. The CDR3 sequence: CASSGREAAGGNEQFF. CDR3 coding DNA: TGCGCCAGCAGCGGCCGAGAGGCCGCGGGTGGCAATGAGCAGTTCTTC. Looking up the rest from reference TRBV5-1 and TRBJ2-1 gives the full variable domain: KAGVTQTPRYLIKTRGQQVTLSCSPISGHRSVSWYQQTPGQGLQFLFEYFSETQRNKGNFPGRFSGRQFSNSRSEMNVSTLELGDSALYLCASSGREAAGGNEQFFGPGTRLTVL.

This clone was observed a single time. This rearrangement joins TRBV7-9 to TRBJ2-7; D unclear. CDR1 SEHNR and CDR2 FQNEAQ come from the germline V gene (reference sequence). CDR3 length: 13 amino acids. V lost 6 bases and J 2 bases, leaving 11 bases between the germline ends. The CDR3 region is CASSSVRAYEQYF. DNA for the CDR3: TGTGCCAGCAGTTCCGTCCGTGCCTACGAGCAGTACTTC.

V and J are TRBV19 and TRBJ2-7, with 8 positions matching TRBD1. With 5 bases clipped from V and 0 bases from J, the junction kept 15 bases outside the gene matches. The CDR3 length is 18 residues. The germline gives CDR1 LNHDA, CDR2 SQIVND (reference sequence). CDR3 bases: TGTGCCAGTAGTTCCGTCCCGGGACAGGCCCGACCCTCCTACGAGCAGTACTTC. Translated: CASSSVPGQARPSYEQYF.

A note on this clone: The identical CDR3 is also encoded by other nucleotide sequences in the sample. This chain joins TRBV19 and TRBJ2-2; 10 positions match TRBD1. The CDR3 covers 14 residues. V trimming: 8 bases; J trimming: 7 bases; junction bases outside the gene matches: 7. Germline assignment: CDR1 LNHDA and CDR2 SQIVND (reference sequence). The CDR3 reads CASSGTGVGGELFF. CDR3 sequence (DNA): TGTGCCAGTTCCGGGACAGGGGTCGGCGGGGAGCTGTTTTTT.

This clone appeared a few times. This chain connects TRBV4-3 to TRBJ2-1; TRBD1 is a possible D gene (6 bases). The length of the CDR3 is 14 residues. V lost 6 bases and J 9 bases, leaving 18 bases between the germline ends. CDR1 is LGHNA and CDR2 is YSLEER in the germline V gene. CDR3 amino acids: CASSKERQVGEQFF. CDR3 nucleotide sequence: TGCGCCAGCAGTAAGGAGAGACAGGTTGGTGAGCAGTTCTTC.

The J gene is TRBJ1-4, the V gene TRBV10-3, with TRBD1 matching 8 bases. The CDR3 consists of 16 residues. The V gene end was trimmed by 6 bases and the J gene end by 3 bases; junction bases not matched to a gene: 9. CDR1 and CDR2 (germline): ENHRY, SYGVKD. In DNA, the CDR3 is TGTGCCATCAGCAACTCGCAGGGGGCGGCTAATGAAAAACTGTTTTTT. Translated: CAISNSQGAANEKLFF.

This sequence joins TRBV6-5 and TRBJ2-3, with TRBD1 matching 7 bases. Germline V CDR1 and CDR2: MNHEY, SVGAGI. Unmatched junction bases numbered 9, after V lost 8 bases and J lost 4 bases. The CDR3 has 14 amino acids. CDR3 sequence reads: CASSSGTEADTQYF. CDR3 nucleotides: TGTGCCAGCTCATCCGGGACAGAGGCAGATACGCAGTATTTT.

The CDR3 nucleotides read TGTGCCAGTAGTCATGGGGGGGCCTTCTACGAGCAGTACTTC. Its protein is CASSHGGAFYEQYF. V is TRBV19 and J is TRBJ2-7; D might be TRBD2 (7 bases). The CDR3 totals 14 residues. CDR1 and CDR2 (germline): LNHDA, SQIVND (reference sequence). V was clipped by 5 bases and J by 3 bases, with 14 bases between them.